The clone carrying this T cell receptor beta chain was counted many times. Its antigen is currently unknown. This entry comes from a study of neurological immune-mediated disorders. Background on the study: Multiple sclerosis patients numbered approximately 35, with 31 relapsing-remitting and 3 secondary progressive.

Synthesis of cDNA used 5'RACE (with 10-nucleotide random UMIs). Each CDR3 protein gets one entry after TCRdb re-called the 5' RACE reads with MiXCR. The table has 87,000 or so distinct CDR3 sequences, under 4.5% seen once. The study, taken as a whole, reports: TCR-beta repertoires seemed private in all groups, with no expanded CDR3 amino acid sequences shared. HTLV-1-associated myelopathy had the most TCR clonal expansion, whereas multiple sclerosis had the least (lower than in healthy controls).

The CDR3 extends over 14 amino acids. The V end lost 4 bases, the J end lost 0 bases, and 10 bases lay between the germline ends. Looked up from germline, CDR1 is SGHRS and CDR2 is YFSETQ. The TCR comes from a woman aged 50 to 60 with multiple sclerosis. The sample consisted of PBMCs. The chain links TRBV5-1 to TRBJ1-2; TRBD1 might be the D (6 bases). CDR3: CASSPGEANYGYTF. CDR3 DNA: TGCGCCAGCAGCCCAGGGGAGGCTAACTATGGCTACACCTTC. Drawing the rest from reference TRBV5-1 and TRBJ1-2, the complete variable domain is KAGVTQTPRYLIKTRGQQVTLSCSPISGHRSVSWYQQTPGQGLQFLFEYFSETQRNKGNFPGRFSGRQFSNSRSEMNVSTLELGDSALYLCASSPGEANYGYTFGSGTRLTVV.